This T cell receptor (beta chain) was identified in a study of T cell responses to AZD1222 COVID-19 vaccine. Study observations and caveats: Spike-specific TCR breadth and depth rose after two AZD1222 doses. As reported, nearly half of all spike-specific TCRs target variant regions that are unmutated.

Generated by immunoSEQ multiplex PCR, the TCRdb table keeps only in-frame clones and is missing some. The table records 200,000 to 250,000 clones, about 94% of them present only once. V was trimmed by 2 bases and J by 5 bases, leaving 10 bases between them. Looked up from germline, CDR1 is GTSNPN and CDR2 is SVGIG (reference sequence). The CDR3 sequence is 13 residues long. Regarding this clone: Its antigen is undetermined.

The source is an adult who received the MenACWY meningococcal vaccine as a control. V and J are TRBV30 and TRBJ1-5; maybe TRBD1 (5 bases). The specimen comprised peripheral blood, sampled 28 days after the second dose of the MenACWY control vaccine. Written as DNA, the CDR3 is TGTGCCTGGAGTATGACAGCCGATCAGCCCCAGCATTTT. This gives the protein CAWSMTADQPQHF.